The entry below describes one T cell receptor beta chain. This record belongs to a study of blood T cell repertoires in COVID-19. Overall study context: Some COVID-19 samples were acute and others convalescent; all came from the United States, Italy and Spain. PBMCs, B-cell-depleted T cells, or T cells were the source of the cDNA or gDNA that made up the material.

Trimming removed 4 bases at V and 6 bases at J, with 14 bases between. The CDR3 is 14 residues long. Germline CDR1 and CDR2: KGHSY and FQNENV. Authors' processing steps: Amplification of reference gene primers provided the estimated nucleated cell counts. Using immunoSEQ multiplex PCR, the repertoire was profiled, and TCRdb retains in-frame clones only, with some absent. The V and J calls and clone size were taken over from that table, and D and trimming were inferred from the DNA. Of approximately 200,000 clones listed, approximately 84% are singletons. The chain has TRBV16 and TRBJ2-3; TRBD1 might be the D (6 bases). The material sequenced was peripheral blood. The sequence was collected from a man aged 50-59 years with acute or convalescent COVID-19. The CDR3 here is CASSLAGAGDTQYF. The CDR3 DNA reads TGTGCCAGCAGCCTTGCAGGGGCCGGGGATACGCAGTATTTT.